One T cell receptor (beta chain) is described in this entry. Its antigen is unknown. This entry is derived from a study of cytomegalovirus exposure and HLA in healthy donors. Study-level information: As released early, the data held about 85 million unique TCRs from HLA-typed donors. The study, taken as a whole, reports: In terms of immune exposure information, only CMV serostatus was available.

The primer mix had 60 Vbeta and 13 Jbeta primers. Measured with immunoSEQ multiplex PCR; TCRdb has only the in-frame clones, and not every one. The sample gives around 130,000 clones, around 70% of which show up once; 6.6% is in the top ten. The germline CDR1 and CDR2 sequences are SGHVS and FNYEAQ. CDR3 size: 13 residues. V dropped 4 bases and J dropped 5 bases, with 11 bases sitting between them. Samples came from healthy bone marrow donors. Donors were nominally healthy when sampled, though unrecorded immune exposures were likely. The chain joins TRBV7-6 to TRBJ1-1; D gene unclear. This clonotype was obtained from a man aged 35 to 55 in good health and CMV-seropositive. Sequences were obtained from PBMCs. Here the CDR3 reads CASSSQTGTEAFF. DNA of the CDR3: TGTGCCAGCAGCTCCCAGACCGGGACTGAAGCTTTCTTT.